This record concerns one TCR beta chain sequence. Its specificity is not known. The germline V gene encodes CDR1 DFQATT and CDR2 SNEGSKA (reference sequence). The ends were cut back, 2 bases at V and 17 bases at J, with 19 bases in the middle. CDR3 size: 13 residues. The entry originates in a study of blood T cells in healthy people across ages. Study-wide findings and caveats: Roughly linear declines in TCR beta diversity per million T cells occurred with age.

Then a second PCR, running roughly 7 to 11 cycles, was carried out with a sample-barcoded 5' primer and a J-beta primer mix. Any given sample supplied a minimum of 2.5 million CDR3-containing paired-end reads. TCRdb analysed the 5' RACE reads with MiXCR anew, one entry per CDR3 protein. Of around 2 million distinct CDR3 sequences listed, about two fifths are singletons. Sequenced material: blood. The chain has TRBV20-1 and TRBJ1-6; D is possibly TRBD1 (5 bases). This TCR was sampled from a human donor in good health. The CDR3 DNA reads as TGCAGTGCTAGAAGCTCCTTGGGGGGATTTATCCACTTT. This sequence encodes CSARSSLGGFIHF.